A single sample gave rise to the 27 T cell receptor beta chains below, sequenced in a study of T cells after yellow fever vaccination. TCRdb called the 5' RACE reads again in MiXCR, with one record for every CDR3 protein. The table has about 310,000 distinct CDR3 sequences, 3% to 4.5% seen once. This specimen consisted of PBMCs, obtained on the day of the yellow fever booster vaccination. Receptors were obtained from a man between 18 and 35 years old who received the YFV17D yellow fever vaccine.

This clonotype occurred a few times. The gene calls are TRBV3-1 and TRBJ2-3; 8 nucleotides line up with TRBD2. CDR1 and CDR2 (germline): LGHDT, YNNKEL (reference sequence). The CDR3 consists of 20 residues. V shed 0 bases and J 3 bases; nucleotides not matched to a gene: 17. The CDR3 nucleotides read TGTGCCAGCAGCCAAGAGTCAACCCTATACGGGGGGGCCGGGACAGATACGCAGTATTTT. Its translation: CASSQESTLYGGAGTDTQYF.

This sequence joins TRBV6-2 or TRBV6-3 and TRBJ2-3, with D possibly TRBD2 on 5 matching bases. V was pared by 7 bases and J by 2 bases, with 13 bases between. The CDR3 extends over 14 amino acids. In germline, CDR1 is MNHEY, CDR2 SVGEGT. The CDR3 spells CASTERHYTDTQYF. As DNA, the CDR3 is TGTGCCAGCACAGAGCGGCACTACACAGATACGCAGTATTTT.

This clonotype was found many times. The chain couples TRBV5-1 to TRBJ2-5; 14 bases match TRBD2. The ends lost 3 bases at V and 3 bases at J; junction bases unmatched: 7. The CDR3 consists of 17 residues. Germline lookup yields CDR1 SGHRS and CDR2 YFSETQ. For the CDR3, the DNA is TGCGCCAGCAGCTCCTCCGGGACTAGCGGGGGAGAAGAGACCCAGTACTTC. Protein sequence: CASSSSGTSGGEETQYF. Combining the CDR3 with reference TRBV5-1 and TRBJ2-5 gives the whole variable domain KAGVTQTPRYLIKTRGQQVTLSCSPISGHRSVSWYQQTPGQGLQFLFEYFSETQRNKGNFPGRFSGRQFSNSRSEMNVSTLELGDSALYLCASSSSGTSGGEETQYFGPGTRLLVL.

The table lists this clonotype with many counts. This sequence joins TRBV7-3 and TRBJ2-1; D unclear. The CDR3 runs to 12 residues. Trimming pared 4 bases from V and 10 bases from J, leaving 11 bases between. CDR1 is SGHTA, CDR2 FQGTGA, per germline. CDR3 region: CASSSKKGEQFF. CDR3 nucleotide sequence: TGTGCCAGCAGCTCGAAAAAGGGAGAGCAGTTCTTC.

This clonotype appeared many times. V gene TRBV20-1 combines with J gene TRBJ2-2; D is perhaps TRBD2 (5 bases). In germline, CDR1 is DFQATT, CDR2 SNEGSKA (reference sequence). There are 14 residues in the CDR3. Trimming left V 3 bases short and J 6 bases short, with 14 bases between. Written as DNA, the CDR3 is TGCAGTGCTAGGCACGCACGGGGTGCCGGGGAGCTGTTTTTT. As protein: CSARHARGAGELFF.

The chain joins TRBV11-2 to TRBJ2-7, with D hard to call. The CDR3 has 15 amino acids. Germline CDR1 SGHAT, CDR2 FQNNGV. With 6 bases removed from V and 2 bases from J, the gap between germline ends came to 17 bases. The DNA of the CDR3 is TGTGCCAGCAGGTTAAATCCTCAGAGACCCTACGAGCAGTACTTC. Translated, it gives CASRLNPQRPYEQYF.

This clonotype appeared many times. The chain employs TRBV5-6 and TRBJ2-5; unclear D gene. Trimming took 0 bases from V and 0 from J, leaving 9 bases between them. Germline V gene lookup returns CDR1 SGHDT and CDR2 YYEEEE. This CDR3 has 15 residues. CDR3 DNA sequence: TGTGCCAGCAGCTTGGTTGGCAGGTACCAAGAGACCCAGTACTTC. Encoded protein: CASSLVGRYQETQYF. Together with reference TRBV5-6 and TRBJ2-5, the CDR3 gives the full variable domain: DAGVTQSPTHLIKTRGQQVTLRCSPKSGHDTVSWYQQALGQGPQFIFQYYEEEERQRGNFPDRFSGHQFPNYSSELNVNALLLGDSALYLCASSLVGRYQETQYFGPGTRLLVL.

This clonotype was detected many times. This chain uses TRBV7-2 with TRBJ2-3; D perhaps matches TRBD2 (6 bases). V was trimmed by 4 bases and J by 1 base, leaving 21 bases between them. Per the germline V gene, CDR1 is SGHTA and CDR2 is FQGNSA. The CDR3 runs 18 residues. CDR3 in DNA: TGTGCCAGCAGCTACAAGCGGGCGGGCGTACTCCGCACAGATACGCAGTATTTT. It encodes CASSYKRAGVLRTDTQYF. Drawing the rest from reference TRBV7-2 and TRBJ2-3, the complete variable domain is GAGVSQSPSNKVTEKGKDVELRCDPISGHTALYWYRQSLGQGLEFLIYFQGNSAPDKSGLPSDRFSAERTGGSVSTLTIQRTQQEDSAVYLCASSYKRAGVLRTDTQYFGPGTRLTVL.

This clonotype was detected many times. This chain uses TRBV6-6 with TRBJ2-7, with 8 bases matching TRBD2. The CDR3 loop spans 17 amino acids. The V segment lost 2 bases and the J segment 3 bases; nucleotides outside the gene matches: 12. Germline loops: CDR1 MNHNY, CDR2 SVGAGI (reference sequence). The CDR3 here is CASSYTSERGSLYEQYV. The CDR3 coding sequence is TGTGCCAGCAGTTACACCTCTGAGCGGGGGAGTCTCTACGAGCAGTACGTC.

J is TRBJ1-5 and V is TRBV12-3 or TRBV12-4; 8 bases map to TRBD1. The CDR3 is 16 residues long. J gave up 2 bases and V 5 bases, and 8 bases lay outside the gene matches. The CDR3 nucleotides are TGTGCCAGCAGTGGACAGGGAGTCCCGGGCAATCAGCCCCAGCATTTT. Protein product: CASSGQGVPGNQPQHF.

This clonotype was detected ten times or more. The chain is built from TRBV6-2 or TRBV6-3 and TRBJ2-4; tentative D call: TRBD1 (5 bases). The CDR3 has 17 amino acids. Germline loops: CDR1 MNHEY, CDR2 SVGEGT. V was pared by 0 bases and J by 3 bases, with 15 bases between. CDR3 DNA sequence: TGTGCCAGCAGTTACTCGAATATGGGGCCTGGCAAAAACATTCAGTACTTC. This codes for CASSYSNMGPGKNIQYF.

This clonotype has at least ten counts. CDR3 coding DNA: TGTGCCAGCAGCCCGGGTCATGCAAATGAGCAGTTCTTC. Translation: CASSPGHANEQFF. The chain recombines TRBV5-6 with TRBJ2-1, with D uncertain. V shed 4 bases and J shed 7 bases, with 12 bases lying between them. The CDR3 extends over 13 amino acids. CDR1 is SGHDT, CDR2 YYEEEE, per germline.

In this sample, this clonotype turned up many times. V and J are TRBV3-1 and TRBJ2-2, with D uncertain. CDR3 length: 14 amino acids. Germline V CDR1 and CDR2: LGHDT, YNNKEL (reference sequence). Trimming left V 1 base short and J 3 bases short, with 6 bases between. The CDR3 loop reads CASSQAGDTGELFF. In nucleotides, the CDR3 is TGTGCCAGCAGCCAAGCTGGAGACACCGGGGAGCTGTTTTTT. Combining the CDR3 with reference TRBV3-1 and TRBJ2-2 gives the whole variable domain DTAVSQTPKYLVTQMGNDKSIKCEQNLGHDTMYWYKQDSKKFLKIMFSYNNKELIINETVPNRFSPKSPDKAHLNLHINSLELGDSAVYFCASSQAGDTGELFFGEGSRLTVL.

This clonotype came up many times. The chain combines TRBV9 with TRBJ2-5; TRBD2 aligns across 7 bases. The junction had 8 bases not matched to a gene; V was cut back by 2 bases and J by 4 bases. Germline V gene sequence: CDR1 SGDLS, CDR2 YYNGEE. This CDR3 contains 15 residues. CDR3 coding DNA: TGTGCCAGCAGCGTGGGGGGGGGAGGAGGAGAGACCCAGTACTTC. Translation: CASSVGGGGGETQYF. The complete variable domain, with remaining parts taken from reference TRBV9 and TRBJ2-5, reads DSGVTQTPKHLITATGQRVTLRCSPRSGDLSVYWYQQSLDQGLQFLIQYYNGEERAKGNILERFSAQQFPDLHSELNLSSLELGDSALYFCASSVGGGGGETQYFGPGTRLLVL.

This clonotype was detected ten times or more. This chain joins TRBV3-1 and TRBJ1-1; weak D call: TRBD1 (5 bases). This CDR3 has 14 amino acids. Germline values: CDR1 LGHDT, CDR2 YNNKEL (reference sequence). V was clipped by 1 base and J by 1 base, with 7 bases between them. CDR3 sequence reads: CASSQGQPNTEAFF. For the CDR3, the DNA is TGTGCCAGCAGCCAAGGACAGCCGAACACTGAAGCTTTCTTT.

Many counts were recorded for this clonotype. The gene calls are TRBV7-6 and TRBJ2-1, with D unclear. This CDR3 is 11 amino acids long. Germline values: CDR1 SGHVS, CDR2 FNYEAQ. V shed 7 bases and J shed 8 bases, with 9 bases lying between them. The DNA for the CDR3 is TGTGCCAGCACCTCCGGCTATGAGCAGTTCTTC. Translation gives CASTSGYEQFF.

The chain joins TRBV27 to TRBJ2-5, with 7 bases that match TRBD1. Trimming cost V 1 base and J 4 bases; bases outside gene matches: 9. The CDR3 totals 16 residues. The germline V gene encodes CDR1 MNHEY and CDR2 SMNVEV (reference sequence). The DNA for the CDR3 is TGTGCCAGCAGTTTATACCCCGACAGGGTGTCAGAGACCCAGTACTTC. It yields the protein CASSLYPDRVSETQYF.

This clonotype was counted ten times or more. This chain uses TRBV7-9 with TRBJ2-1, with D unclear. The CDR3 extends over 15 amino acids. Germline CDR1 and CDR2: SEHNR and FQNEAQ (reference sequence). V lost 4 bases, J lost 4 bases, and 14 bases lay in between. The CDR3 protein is CASSSTDGPYNEQFF. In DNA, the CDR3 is TGTGCCAGCAGCTCGACGGACGGTCCGTACAATGAGCAGTTCTTC.

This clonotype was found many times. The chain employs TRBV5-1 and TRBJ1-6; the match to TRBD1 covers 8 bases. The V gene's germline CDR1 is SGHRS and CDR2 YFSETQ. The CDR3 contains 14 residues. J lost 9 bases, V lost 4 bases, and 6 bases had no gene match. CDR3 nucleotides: TGCGCCAGCAGCCCGGGACAGGACAGTTCACCCCTCCACTTT. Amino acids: CASSPGQDSSPLHF. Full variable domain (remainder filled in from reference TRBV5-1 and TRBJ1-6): KAGVTQTPRYLIKTRGQQVTLSCSPISGHRSVSWYQQTPGQGLQFLFEYFSETQRNKGNFPGRFSGRQFSNSRSEMNVSTLELGDSALYLCASSPGQDSSPLHFGNGTRLTVT.

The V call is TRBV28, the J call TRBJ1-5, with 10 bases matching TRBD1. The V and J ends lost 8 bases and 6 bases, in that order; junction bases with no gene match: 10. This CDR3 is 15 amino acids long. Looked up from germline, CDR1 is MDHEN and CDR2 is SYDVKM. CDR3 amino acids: CASATGGVGFQPQHF. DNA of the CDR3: TGTGCCAGCGCGACAGGGGGCGTCGGGTTTCAGCCCCAGCATTTT.

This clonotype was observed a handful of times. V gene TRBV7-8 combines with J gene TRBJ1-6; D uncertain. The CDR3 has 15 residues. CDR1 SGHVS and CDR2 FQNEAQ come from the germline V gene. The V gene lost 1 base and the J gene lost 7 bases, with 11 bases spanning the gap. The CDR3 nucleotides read TGTGCCAGCAGCTTAGGGGCGGGCTCCAATTCACCCCTCCACTTT. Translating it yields CASSLGAGSNSPLHF.

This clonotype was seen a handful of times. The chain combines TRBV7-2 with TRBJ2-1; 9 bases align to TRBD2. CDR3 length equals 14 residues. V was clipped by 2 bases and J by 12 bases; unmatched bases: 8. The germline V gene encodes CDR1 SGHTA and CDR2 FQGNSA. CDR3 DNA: TGTGCCAGCAGCTTATTTGAAGCGGGGGGTCCGCAGTTCTTC. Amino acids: CASSLFEAGGPQFF.

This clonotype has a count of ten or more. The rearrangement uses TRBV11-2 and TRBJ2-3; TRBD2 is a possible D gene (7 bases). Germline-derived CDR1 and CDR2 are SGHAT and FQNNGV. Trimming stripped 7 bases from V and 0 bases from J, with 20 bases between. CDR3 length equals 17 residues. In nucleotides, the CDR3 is TGTGCCAGCAACCCGGCGGGGGCCGGCTCTAGCACAGATACGCAGTATTTT. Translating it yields CASNPAGAGSSTDTQYF.

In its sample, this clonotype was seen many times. CDR3 in amino acids: CASSSIARVISGNTIYF. CDR3 DNA: TGTGCCAGCAGCTCGATAGCGAGGGTAATCTCTGGAAACACCATATATTTT. The chain employs TRBV7-2 and TRBJ1-3, with no clear D. CDR3 length equals 17 residues. With 4 bases removed from V and 0 bases from J, the gap between germline ends came to 16 bases. Germline values: CDR1 SGHTA, CDR2 FQGNSA.

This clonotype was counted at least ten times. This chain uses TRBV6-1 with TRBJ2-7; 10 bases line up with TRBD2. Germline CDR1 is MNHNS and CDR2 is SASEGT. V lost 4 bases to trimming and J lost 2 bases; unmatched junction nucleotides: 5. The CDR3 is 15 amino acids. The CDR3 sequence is CASSASGGLTYEQYV. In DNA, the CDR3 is TGTGCCAGCAGTGCTAGCGGGGGACTCACCTACGAGCAGTACGTC.

The CDR3 loop is CASSPNPGLAGGSATQYF. CDR3 nucleotides: TGTGCCAGTAGTCCTAATCCGGGACTAGCGGGGGGCTCGGCGACCCAGTACTTC. The V gene is TRBV19, the J gene TRBJ2-5; 15 nucleotides agree with TRBD2. Germline assignment: CDR1 LNHDA and CDR2 SQIVND (reference sequence). The trim removed 5 bases at V and 7 bases at J, leaving 14 bases unmatched. The CDR3 has 18 residues.

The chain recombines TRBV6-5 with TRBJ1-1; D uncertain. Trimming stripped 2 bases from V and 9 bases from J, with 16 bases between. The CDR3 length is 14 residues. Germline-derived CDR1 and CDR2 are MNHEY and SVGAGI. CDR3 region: CASSYVLGLRKAFF. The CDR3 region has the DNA TGTGCCAGCAGTTACGTACTTGGCCTGCGCAAAGCTTTCTTT.